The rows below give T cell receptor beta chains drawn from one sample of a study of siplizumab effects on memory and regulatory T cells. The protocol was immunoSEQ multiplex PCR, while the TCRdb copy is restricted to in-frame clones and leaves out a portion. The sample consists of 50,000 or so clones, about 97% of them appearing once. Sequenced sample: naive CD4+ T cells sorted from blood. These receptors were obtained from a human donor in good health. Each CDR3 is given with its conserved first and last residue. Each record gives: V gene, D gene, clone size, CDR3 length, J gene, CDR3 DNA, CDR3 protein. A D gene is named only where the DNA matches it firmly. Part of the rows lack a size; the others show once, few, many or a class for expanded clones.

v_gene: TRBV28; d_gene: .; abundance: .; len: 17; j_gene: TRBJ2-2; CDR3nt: TGTGCCAGCAGTTTCGGGACAAACCTTTTGAGTTCCGGGGAGCTGTTTTTT; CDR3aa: CASSFGTNLLSSGELFF
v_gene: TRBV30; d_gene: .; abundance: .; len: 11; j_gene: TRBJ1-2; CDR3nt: TGTGCCTGGAGTACCTTCTATGGCTACACCTTC; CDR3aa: CAWSTFYGYTF
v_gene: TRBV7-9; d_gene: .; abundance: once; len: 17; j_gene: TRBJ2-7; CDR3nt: TGTGCCAGCAGTTTATTAGGGTATCGGACGGAGGCCTACGAGCAGTACTTC; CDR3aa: CASSLLGYRTEAYEQYF
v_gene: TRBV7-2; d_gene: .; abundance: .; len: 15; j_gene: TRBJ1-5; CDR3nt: TGTGCCAGCAGCTTTGCAGGGTATAGCAATCAGCCCCAGCATTTT; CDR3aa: CASSFAGYSNQPQHF
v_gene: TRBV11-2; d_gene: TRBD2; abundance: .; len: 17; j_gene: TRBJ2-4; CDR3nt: TGTGCCAGCAGCCAACTTAGCGGGCCCTTAGCCAAAAACATTCAGTACTTC; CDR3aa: CASSQLSGPLAKNIQYF
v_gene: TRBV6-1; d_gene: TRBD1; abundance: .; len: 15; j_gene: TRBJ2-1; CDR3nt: TGTGCCAGCAGTGAGAACCGGGACAGGGTCCATGAGCAGTTCTTC; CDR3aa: CASSENRDRVHEQFF
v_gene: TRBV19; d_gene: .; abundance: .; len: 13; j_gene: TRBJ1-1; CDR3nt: TGTGCCACCAGCCGGGGGAGGAACACTGAAGCTTTCTTT; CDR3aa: CATSRGRNTEAFF
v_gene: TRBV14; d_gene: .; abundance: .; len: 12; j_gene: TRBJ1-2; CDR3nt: TGTGCCAGCAGCCAAGCAAACTATGGCTACACCTTC; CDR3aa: CASSQANYGYTF
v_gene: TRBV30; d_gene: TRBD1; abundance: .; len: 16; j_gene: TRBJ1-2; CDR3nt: TGTGCCTGGGGCCAGGGACAGAGTATAGCTAACTATGGCTACACCTTC; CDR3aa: CAWGQGQSIANYGYTF
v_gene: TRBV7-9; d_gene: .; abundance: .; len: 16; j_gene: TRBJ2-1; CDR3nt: TGTGCCAGCAGCGCCGCCCCTAGCGTGCCCTACAATGAGCAGTTCTTC; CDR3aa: CASSAAPSVPYNEQFF
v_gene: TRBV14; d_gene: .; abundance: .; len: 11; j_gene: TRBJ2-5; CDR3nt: TGTGCCAGCAGCCACCAAGAGACCCAGTACTTC; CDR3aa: CASSHQETQYF
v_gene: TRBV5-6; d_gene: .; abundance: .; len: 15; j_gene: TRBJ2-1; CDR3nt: TGTGCCAGCAGCTTGGAATTAGCCTCCTACAATGAGCAGTTCTTC; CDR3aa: CASSLELASYNEQFF
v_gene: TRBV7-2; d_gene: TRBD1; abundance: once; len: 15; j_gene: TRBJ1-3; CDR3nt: TGTGCCAGCAGCTTAGGGGACAGGGCTGGAAACACCATATATTTT; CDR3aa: CASSLGDRAGNTIYF
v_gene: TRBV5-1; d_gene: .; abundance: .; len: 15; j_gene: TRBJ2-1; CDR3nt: TGCGCCAGCAGCTTGGGGACAGTCTCCTACAATGAGCAGTTCTTC; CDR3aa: CASSLGTVSYNEQFF
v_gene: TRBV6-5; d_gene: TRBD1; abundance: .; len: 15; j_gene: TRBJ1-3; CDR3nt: TGTGCCAGCCATAGATACAGGGGCTCTGGAAACACCATATATTTT; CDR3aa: CASHRYRGSGNTIYF
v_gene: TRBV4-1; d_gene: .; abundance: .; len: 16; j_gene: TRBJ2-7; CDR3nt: TGCGCCAGCAGCCAGGGGTTTTTGACAGTCTCCTACGAGCAGTACTTC; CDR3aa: CASSQGFLTVSYEQYF
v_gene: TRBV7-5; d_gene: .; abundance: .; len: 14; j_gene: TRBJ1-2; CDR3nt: TGTGCCAGAAGCCGCGGACAGGGCGCATATGGCTACACCTTC; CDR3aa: CARSRGQGAYGYTF
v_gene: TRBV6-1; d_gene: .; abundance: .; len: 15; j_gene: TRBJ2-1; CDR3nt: TGTGCCAGTGAGGCTTGGCGGAAGATCTACAATGAGCAGTTCTTC; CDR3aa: CASEAWRKIYNEQFF
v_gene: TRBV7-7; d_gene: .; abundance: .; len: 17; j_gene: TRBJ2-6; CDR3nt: TGTGCTAGCAACCCGCAGGGTTCACACTCTGGGGCCAACGTCCTGACTTTC; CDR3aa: CASNPQGSHSGANVLTF
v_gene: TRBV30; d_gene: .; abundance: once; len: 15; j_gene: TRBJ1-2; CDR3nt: TGTGCCTGGAGTAATGGGTTTTCCTCCAACTATGGCTACACCTTC; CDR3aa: CAWSNGFSSNYGYTF
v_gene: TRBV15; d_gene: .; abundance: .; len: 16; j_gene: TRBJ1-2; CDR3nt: TGTGCCACCAGCAGGTTGGGGACGGAAGCTAACTATGGCTACACCTTC; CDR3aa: CATSRLGTEANYGYTF
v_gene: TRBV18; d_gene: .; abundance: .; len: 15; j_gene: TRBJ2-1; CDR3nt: TGTGCCAGCTCAATACCGGGCCAGGTGAGGGGTGAGCAGTTCTTC; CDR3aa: CASSIPGQVRGEQFF